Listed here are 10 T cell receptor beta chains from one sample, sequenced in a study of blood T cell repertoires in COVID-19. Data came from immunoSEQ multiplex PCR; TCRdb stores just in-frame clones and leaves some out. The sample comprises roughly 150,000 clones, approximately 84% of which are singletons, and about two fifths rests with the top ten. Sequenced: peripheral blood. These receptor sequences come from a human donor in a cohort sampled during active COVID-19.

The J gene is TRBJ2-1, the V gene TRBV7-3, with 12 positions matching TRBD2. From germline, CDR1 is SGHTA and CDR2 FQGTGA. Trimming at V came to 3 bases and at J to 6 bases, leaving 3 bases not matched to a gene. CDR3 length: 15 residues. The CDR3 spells CASSFTSGRSNEQFF. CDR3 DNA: TGTGCCAGCAGCTTTACTAGCGGGAGGTCCAATGAGCAGTTCTTC.

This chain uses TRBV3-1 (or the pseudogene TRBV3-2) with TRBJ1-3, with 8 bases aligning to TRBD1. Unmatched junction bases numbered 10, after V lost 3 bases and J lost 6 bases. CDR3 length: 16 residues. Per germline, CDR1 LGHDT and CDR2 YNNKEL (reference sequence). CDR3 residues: CASSHLPRGRENTIYF. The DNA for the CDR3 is TGTGCCAGCAGCCATTTACCCAGGGGGCGCGAAAACACCATATATTTT.

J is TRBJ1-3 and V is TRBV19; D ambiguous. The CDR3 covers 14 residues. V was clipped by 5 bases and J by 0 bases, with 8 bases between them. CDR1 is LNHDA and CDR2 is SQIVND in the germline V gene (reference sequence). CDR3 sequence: CASSPTSSGNTIYF. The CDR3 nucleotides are TGTGCCAGTAGTCCCACTAGCTCTGGAAACACCATATATTTT.

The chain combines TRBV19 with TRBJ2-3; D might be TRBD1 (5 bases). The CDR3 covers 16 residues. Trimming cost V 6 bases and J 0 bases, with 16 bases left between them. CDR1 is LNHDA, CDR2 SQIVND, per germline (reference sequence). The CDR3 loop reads CASSRQRLPSTDTQYF. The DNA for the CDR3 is TGTGCCAGTAGCCGACAGAGACTTCCAAGCACAGATACGCAGTATTTT.

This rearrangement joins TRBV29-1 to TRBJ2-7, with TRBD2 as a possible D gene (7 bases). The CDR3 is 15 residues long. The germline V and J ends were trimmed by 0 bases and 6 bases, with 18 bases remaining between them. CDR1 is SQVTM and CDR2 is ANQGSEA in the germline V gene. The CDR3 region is CSVEDLGLGGGEQYF. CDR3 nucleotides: TGCAGCGTTGAAGACCTGGGGTTAGGGGGGGGCGAGCAGTACTTC.

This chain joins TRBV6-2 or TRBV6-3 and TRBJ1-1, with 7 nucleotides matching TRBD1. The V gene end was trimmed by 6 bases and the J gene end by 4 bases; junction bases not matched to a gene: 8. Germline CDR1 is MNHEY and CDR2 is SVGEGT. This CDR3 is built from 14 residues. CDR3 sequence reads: CASSTRGSSTEAFF. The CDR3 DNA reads TGTGCCAGCAGCACCAGGGGGTCGAGCACTGAAGCTTTCTTT.

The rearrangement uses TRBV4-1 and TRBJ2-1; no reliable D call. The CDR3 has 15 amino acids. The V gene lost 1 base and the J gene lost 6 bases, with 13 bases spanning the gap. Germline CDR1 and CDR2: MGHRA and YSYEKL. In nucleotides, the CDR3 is TGCGCCAGCAGCCAAGGACCGGGTTTGGTCAATGAGCAGTTCTTC. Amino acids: CASSQGPGLVNEQFF.

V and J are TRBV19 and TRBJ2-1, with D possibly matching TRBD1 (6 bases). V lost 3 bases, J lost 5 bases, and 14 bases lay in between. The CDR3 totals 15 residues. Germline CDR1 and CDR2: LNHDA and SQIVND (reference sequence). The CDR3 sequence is CASSIGQGSDNEQFF. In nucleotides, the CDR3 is TGTGCCAGTAGTATCGGGCAGGGGAGTGACAATGAGCAGTTCTTC.

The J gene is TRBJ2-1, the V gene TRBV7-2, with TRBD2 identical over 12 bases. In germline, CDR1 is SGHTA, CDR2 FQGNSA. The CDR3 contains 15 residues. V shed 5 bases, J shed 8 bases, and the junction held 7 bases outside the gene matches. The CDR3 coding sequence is TGTGCCAGCAGCCCACGGACTAGCGGGAATGATGAGCAGTTCTTC. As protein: CASSPRTSGNDEQFF. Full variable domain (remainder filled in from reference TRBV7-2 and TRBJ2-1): GAGVSQSPSNKVTEKGKDVELRCDPISGHTALYWYRQSLGQGLEFLIYFQGNSAPDKSGLPSDRFSAERTGGSVSTLTIQRTQQEDSAVYLCASSPRTSGNDEQFFGPGTRLTVL.

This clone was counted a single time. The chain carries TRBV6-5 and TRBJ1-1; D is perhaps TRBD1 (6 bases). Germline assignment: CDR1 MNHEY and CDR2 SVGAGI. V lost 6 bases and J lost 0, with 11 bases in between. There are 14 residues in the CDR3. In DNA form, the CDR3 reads TGTGCCAGCAGCTCCGACAGGTTGAACACTGAAGCTTTCTTT. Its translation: CASSSDRLNTEAFF.